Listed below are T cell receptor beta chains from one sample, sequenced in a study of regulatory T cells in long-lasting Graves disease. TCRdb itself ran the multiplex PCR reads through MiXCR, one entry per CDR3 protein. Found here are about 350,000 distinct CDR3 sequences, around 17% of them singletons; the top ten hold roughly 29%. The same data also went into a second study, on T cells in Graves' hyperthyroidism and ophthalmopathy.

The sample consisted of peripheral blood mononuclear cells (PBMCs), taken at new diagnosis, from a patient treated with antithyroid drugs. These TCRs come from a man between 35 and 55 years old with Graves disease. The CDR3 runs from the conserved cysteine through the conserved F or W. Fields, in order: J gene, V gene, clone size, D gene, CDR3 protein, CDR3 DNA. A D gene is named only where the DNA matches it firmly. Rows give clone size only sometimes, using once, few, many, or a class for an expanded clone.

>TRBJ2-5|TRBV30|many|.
CAWTGRETQYF
TGTGCCTGGACCGGACGAGAGACCCAGTACTTC
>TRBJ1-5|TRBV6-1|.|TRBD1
CASSERAGGRGNQPQHF
TGTGCCAGCAGTGAACGGGCAGGGGGCCGAGGCAATCAGCCCCAGCATTTT
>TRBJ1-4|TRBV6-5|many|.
CASSYFGHPRSSGEKLFF
TGTGCCAGCAGTTACTTCGGACACCCGAGATCCTCTGGGGAAAAACTGTTTTTT
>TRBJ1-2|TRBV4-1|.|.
CASSPKPGWYGYTF
TGCGCCAGCAGCCCGAAGCCGGGGTGGTATGGCTACACCTTC
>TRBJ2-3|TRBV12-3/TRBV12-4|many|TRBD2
CASSSRLAGAQDTQYF
TGTGCCAGCAGTTCCAGACTAGCTGGAGCGCAGGATACGCAGTATTTT
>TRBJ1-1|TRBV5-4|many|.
CASSLDRAGVGNTEAFF
TGTGCCAGCAGCTTGGATAGGGCAGGGGTGGGGAACACTGAAGCTTTCTTT
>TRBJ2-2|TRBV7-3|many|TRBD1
CASSPQDRVSGELFF
TGTGCCAGCAGCCCCCAGGACAGGGTTTCCGGGGAGCTGTTTTTT
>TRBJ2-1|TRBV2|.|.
CASSGASRPYNEQFF
TGTGCCAGCAGCGGGGCCTCGCGTCCCTACAATGAGCAGTTCTTC
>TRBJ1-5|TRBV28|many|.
CASSLGGGNNQPQHF
TGTGCCAGCAGTTTGGGAGGGGGGAACAATCAGCCCCAGCATTTT
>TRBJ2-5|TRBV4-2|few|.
CASSQDSRAGTQYF
TGTGCCAGCAGCCAAGACTCACGAGCGGGGACCCAGTACTTC
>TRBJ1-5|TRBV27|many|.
CASSLWGGRHTQPQHF
TGTGCCAGCAGTTTATGGGGCGGAAGACACACTCAGCCCCAGCATTTT
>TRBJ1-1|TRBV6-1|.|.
CASIARGWNTEAFF
TGTGCCAGCATTGCGAGGGGGTGGAACACTGAAGCTTTCTTT
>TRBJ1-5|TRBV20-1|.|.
CSTLPIRRGVSNQPQHF
TGCAGTACCTTACCCATTAGAAGGGGAGTTAGCAATCAGCCCCAGCATTTT
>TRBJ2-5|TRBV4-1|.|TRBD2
CASSPPGSRGGQTQYF
TGCGCCAGCAGCCCCCCGGGGTCGCGGGGGGGCCAGACCCAGTACTTC
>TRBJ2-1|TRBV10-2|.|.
CASSENWVTYNEQFF
TGCGCCAGCAGTGAGAACTGGGTTACCTACAATGAGCAGTTCTTC
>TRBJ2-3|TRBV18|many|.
CASSPPRGGYTDTQYF
TGTGCCAGCTCACCTCCCCGAGGGGGATACACAGATACGCAGTATTTT
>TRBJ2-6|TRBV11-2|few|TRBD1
CASRDRGMASGANVLTF
TGTGCCAGCAGGGACAGGGGAATGGCCTCTGGGGCCAACGTCCTGACTTTC
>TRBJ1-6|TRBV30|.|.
CAWREGQGNSPLHF
TGTGCCTGGAGAGAGGGGCAGGGGAATTCACCCCTCCACTTT
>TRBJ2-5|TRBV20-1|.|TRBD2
CSAFTSGGGHGETQYF
TGCAGTGCTTTCACTAGCGGGGGGGGCCACGGGGAGACCCAGTACTTC
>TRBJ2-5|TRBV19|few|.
CASTSLVDPETQYF
TGTGCCAGTACGAGTCTGGTGGATCCAGAGACCCAGTACTTC
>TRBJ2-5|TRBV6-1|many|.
CASSPIDETQYF
TGTGCCAGCAGTCCAATCGACGAGACCCAGTACTTC
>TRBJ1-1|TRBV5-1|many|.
CASSRGDGNTEAFF
TGCGCCAGCAGCCGGGGTGATGGGAACACTGAAGCTTTCTTT
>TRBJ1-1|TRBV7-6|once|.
CASSRSENTEAFF
TGTGCCAGCAGCCGCAGTGAGAACACTGAAGCTTTCTTT
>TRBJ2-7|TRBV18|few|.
CASSPPIQGATYEQYF
TGTGCCAGCTCACCACCCATCCAGGGTGCTACCTACGAGCAGTACTTC
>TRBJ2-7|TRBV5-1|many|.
CASSFNREYEQYF
TGCGCCAGCAGCTTTAACAGAGAATACGAGCAGTACTTC
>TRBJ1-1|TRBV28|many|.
CASNKRYGRLNTEAFF
TGTGCCAGTAACAAACGCTACGGACGCCTGAACACTGAAGCTTTCTTT
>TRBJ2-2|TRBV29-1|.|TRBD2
CSVLARGANTGELFF
TGCAGCGTGCTCGCGCGGGGGGCGAACACCGGGGAGCTGTTTTTT
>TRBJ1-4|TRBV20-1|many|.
CSASSTGMGGDEKLFF
TGCAGTGCTAGTTCTACAGGGATGGGGGGAGACGAAAAACTGTTTTTT
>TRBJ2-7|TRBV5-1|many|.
CASSLGGGPDEQYF
TGCGCCAGCAGCTTGGGGGGGGGCCCCGACGAGCAGTACTTC
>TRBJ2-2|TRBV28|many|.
CASSLSVGLSGTGELFF
TGTGCCAGCAGTTTAAGCGTAGGACTCTCGGGCACCGGGGAGCTGTTTTTT
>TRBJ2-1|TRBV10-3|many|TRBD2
CATGLAGFNEQFF
TGTGCCACAGGACTAGCGGGGTTCAATGAGCAGTTCTTC
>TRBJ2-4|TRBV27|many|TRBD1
CASSPDRGREIAKNIQYF
TGTGCCAGCAGCCCAGACAGGGGGCGGGAAATAGCCAAAAACATTCAGTACTTC
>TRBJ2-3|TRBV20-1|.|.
CNAISRGVDTQYF
TGCAATGCTATTAGCAGGGGGGTGGATACGCAGTATTTT
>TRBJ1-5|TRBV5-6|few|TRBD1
CASSSSTGGDQPQHF
TGTGCCAGCAGTTCAAGTACAGGGGGTGATCAGCCCCAGCATTTT
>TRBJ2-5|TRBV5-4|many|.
CASSLGGSSAIETQYF
TGTGCCAGCAGCTTGGGGGGGAGCTCGGCTATCGAGACCCAGTACTTC
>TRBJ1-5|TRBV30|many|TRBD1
CAWTRDRGQPQHF
TGTGCCTGGACCCGGGACAGGGGACAGCCCCAGCATTTT
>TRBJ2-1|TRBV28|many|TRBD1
CASNPFGTGGYNEQFF
TGTGCCAGCAACCCGTTTGGGACAGGGGGTTACAATGAGCAGTTCTTC
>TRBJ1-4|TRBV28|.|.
CASSFAGATNEKLFF
TGTGCCAGCAGTTTTGCCGGCGCAACTAATGAAAAACTGTTTTTT
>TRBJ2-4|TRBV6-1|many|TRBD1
CASRRGQGANIQYF
TGTGCCAGCAGACGCGGACAGGGGGCAAACATTCAGTACTTC
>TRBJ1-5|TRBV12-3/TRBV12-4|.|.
CASRATGWGNQPQHF
TGTGCCAGCAGGGCTACAGGGTGGGGAAATCAGCCCCAGCATTTT
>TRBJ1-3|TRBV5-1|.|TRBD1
CASSPRTGNSGNTIYF
TGCGCCAGCAGCCCCCGGACAGGGAATTCTGGAAACACCATATATTTT
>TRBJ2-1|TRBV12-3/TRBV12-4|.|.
CASWSPGTYNEQFF
TGTGCCAGCTGGAGCCCCGGGACGTACAATGAGCAGTTCTTC
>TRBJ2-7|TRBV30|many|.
CAGRDRSSYEQYF
TGTGCCGGGAGGGACAGGAGCTCCTACGAGCAGTACTTC
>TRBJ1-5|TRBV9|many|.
CASSVGPNQPQHF
TGTGCCAGCAGCGTAGGCCCCAATCAGCCCCAGCATTTT
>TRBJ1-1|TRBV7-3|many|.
CASSPSLGQDTEAFF
TGTGCCAGCAGCCCCAGTCTAGGGCAGGACACTGAAGCTTTCTTT
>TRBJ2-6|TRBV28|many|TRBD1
CASSLPQGTGANVLTF
TGTGCCAGCAGTCTGCCACAGGGGACCGGGGCCAACGTCCTGACTTTC
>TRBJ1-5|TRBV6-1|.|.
CASSPLWSNQPQHF
TGTGCCAGCAGTCCTCTCTGGAGCAATCAGCCCCAGCATTTT
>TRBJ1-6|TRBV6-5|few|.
CASSSGAYNSPLHF
TGTGCCAGCAGTTCCGGTGCTTATAATTCACCCCTCCACTTT
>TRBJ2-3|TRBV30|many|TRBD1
CAWNSGQRTDTQYF
TGTGCCTGGAACTCGGGACAGCGCACAGATACGCAGTATTTT